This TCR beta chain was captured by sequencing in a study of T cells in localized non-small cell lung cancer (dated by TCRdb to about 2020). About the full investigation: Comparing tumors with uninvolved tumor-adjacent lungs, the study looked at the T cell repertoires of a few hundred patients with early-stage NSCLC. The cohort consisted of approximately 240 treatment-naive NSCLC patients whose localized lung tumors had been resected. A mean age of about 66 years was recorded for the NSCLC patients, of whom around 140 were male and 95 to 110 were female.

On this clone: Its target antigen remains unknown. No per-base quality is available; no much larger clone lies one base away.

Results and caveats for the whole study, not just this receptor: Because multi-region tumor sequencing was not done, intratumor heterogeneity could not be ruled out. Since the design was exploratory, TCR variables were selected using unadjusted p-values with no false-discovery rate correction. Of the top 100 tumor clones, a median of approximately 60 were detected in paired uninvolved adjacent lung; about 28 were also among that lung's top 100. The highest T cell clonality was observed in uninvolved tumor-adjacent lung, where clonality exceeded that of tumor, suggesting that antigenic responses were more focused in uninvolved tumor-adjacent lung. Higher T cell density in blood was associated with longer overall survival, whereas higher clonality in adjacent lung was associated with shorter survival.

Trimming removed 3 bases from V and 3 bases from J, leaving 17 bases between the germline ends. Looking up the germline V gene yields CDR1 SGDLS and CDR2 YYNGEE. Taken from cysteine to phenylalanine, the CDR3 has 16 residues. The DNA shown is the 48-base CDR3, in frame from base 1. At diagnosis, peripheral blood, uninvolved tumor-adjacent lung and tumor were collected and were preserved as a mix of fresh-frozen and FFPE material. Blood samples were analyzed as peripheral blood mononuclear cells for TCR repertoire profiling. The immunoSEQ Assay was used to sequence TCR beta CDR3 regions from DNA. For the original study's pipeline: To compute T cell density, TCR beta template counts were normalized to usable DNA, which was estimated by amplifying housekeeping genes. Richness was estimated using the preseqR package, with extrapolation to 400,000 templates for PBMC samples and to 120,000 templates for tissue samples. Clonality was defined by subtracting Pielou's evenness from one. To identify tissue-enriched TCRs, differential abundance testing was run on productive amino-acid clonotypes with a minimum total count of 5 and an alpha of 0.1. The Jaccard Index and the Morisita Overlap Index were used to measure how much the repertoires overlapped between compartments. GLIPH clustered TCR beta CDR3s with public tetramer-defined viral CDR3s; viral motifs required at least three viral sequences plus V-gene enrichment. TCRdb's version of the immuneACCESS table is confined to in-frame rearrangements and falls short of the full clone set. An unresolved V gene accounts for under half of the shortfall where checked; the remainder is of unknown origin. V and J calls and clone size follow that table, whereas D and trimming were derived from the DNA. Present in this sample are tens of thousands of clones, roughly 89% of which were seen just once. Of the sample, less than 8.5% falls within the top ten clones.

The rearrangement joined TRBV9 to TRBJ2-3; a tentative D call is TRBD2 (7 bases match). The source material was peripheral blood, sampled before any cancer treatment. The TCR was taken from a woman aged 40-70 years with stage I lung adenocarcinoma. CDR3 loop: CASSAFGGGPTDTQYF. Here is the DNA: TGTGCCAGCAGCGCATTTGGGGGGGGGCCAACAGATACGCAGTATTTT.